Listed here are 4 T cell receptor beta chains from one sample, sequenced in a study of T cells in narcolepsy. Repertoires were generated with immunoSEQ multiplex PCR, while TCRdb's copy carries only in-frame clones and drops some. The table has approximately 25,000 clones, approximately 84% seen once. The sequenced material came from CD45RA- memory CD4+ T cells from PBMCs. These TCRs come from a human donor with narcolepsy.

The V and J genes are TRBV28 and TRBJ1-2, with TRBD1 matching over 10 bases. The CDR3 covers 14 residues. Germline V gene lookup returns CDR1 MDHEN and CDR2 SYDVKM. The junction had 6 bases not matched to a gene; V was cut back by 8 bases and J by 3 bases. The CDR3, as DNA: TGTGCCAGCTGTATTGGGACAGGGGACTATGGCTACACCTTC. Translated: CASCIGTGDYGYTF.

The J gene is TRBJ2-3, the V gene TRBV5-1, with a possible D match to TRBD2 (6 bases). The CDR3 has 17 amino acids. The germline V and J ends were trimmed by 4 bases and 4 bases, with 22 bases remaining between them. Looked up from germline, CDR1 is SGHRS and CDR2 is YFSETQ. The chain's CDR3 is CASSLQGLRGNADTQYF. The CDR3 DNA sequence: TGCGCCAGCAGCCTTCAGGGACTCCGGGGGAACGCAGATACGCAGTATTTT.

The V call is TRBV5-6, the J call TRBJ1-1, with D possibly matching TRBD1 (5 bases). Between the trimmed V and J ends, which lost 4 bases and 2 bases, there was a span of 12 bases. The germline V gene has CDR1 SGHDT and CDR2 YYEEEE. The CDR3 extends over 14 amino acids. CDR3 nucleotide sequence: TGTGCCAGCAGCCTCAACGGGGCTAACACTGAAGCTTTCTTT. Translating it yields CASSLNGANTEAFF.

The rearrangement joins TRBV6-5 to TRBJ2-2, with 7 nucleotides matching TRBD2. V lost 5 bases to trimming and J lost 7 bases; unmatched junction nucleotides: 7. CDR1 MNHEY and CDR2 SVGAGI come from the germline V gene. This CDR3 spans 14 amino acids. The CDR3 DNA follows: TGTGCCAGCAGTCGGACTAGAAGGGTCGGGGAGCTGTTTTTT. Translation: CASSRTRRVGELFF.